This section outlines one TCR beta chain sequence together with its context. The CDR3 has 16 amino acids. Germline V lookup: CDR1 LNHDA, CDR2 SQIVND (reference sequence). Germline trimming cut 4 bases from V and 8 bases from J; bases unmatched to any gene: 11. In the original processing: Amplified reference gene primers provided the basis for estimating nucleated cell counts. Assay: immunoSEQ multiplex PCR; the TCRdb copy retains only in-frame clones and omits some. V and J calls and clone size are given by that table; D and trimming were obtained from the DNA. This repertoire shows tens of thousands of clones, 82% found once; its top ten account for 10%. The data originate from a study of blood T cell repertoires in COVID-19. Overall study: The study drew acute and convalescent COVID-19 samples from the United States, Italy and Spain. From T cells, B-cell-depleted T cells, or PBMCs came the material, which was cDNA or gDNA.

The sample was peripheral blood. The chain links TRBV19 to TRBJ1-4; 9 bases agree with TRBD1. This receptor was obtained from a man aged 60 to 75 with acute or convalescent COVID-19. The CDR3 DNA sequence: TGTGCCAGTAGTAACCAAGCGACAGGGGGAAAAGAAAAACTGTTTTTT. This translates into CASSNQATGGKEKLFF.